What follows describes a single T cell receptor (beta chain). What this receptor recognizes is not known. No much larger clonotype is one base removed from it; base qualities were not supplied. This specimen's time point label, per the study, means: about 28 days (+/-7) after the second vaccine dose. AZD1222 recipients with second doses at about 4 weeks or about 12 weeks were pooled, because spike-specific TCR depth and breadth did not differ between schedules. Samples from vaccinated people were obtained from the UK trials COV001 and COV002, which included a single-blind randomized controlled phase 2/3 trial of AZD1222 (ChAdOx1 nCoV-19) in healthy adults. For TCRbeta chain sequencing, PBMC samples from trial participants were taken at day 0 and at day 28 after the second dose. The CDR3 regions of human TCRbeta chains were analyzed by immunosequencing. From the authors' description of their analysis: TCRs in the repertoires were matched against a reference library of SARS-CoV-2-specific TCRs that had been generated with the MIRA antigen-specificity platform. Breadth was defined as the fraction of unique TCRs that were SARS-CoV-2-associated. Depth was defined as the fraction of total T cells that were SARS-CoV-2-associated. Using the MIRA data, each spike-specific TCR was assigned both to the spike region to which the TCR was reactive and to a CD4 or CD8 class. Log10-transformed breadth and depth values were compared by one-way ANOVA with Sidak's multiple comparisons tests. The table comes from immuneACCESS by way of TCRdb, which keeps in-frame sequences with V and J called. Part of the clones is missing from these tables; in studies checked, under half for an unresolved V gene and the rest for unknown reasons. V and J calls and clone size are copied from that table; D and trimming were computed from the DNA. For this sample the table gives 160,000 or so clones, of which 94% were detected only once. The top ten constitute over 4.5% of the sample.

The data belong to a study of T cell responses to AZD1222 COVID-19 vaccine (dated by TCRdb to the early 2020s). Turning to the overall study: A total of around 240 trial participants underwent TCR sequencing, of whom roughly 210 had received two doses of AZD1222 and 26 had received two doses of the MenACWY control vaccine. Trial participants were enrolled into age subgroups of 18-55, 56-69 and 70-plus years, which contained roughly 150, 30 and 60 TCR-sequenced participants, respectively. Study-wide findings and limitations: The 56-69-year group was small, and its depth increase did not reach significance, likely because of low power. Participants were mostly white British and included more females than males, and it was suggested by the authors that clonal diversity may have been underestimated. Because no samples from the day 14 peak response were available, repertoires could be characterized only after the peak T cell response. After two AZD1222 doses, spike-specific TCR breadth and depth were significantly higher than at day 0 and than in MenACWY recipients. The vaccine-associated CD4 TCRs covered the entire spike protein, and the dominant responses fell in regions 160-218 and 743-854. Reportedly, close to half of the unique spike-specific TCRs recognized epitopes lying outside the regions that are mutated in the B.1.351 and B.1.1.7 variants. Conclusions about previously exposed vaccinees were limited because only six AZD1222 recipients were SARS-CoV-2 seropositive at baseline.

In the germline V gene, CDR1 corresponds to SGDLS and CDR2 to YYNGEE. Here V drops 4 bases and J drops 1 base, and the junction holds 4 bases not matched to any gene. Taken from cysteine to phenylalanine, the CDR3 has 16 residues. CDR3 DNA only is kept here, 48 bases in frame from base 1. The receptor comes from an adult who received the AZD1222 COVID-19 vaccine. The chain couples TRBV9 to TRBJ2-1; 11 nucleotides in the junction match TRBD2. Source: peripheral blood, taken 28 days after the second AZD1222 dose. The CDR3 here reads CASSPLAGGSYNEQFF. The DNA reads TGTGCCAGCAGCCCCCTAGCGGGAGGATCCTACAATGAGCAGTTCTTC.